This T cell receptor (beta chain) was observed in a study of blood T cell repertoires in COVID-19. Study-level information: The United States, Italy and Spain were the sources of the acute and convalescent COVID-19 samples. The cDNA or gDNA used as material had been derived from T cells, B-cell-depleted T cells, or PBMCs.

This study enrolled people aged roughly 18 to 89 from about 26 US geographic areas. Original processing methods: For nucleated cells, counts were estimated from reference gene primer amplification. The assay was immunoSEQ multiplex PCR, and TCRdb's table has in-frame clones only and misses some. The V and J calls and clone size are taken from that table; D and trimming were inferred from the DNA. In the table there are hundreds of thousands of clones, around 87% of which are singletons. This clonotype was sampled from a woman aged 45 to 65 who had recovered from COVID-19. The sample was PBMCs or T cells enriched from blood (not recorded which).

This CDR3 reads CASSHRDRGFMDTF. DNA of the CDR3: TGTGCCAGCAGCCACCGGGACAGGGGCTTTATGGACACCTTC. The chain is built from TRBV28 and TRBJ1-2, with 10 bases lining up with TRBD1. V lost 6 bases, J lost 12 bases, and 13 bases stayed unmatched. The CDR3 has 14 residues. Germline V lookup: CDR1 MDHEN, CDR2 SYDVKM.